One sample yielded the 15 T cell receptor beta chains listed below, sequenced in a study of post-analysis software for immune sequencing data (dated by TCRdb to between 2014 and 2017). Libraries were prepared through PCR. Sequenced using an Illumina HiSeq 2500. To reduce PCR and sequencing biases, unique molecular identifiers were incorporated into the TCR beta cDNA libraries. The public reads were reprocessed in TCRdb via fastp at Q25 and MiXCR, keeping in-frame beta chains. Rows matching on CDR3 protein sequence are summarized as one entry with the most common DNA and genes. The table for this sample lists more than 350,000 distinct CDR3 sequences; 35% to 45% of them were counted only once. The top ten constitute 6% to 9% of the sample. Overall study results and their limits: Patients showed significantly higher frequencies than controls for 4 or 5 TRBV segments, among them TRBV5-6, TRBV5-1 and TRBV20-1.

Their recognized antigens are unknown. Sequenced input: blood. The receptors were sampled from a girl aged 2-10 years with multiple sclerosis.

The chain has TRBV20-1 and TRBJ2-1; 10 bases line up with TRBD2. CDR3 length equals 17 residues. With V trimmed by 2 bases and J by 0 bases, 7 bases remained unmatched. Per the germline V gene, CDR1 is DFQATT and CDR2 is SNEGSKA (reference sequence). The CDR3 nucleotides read TGCAGTGCTAGACTAGCGGGAGCCCAGAGCTCCTACAATGAGCAGTTCTTC. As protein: CSARLAGAQSSYNEQFF.

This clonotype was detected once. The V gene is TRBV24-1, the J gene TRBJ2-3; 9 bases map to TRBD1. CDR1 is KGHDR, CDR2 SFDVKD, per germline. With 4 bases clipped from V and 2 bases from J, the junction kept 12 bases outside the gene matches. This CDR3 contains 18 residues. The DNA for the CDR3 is TGTGCCACCAGTGAATTTAACCGGGACAGGGCCTCCACAGATACGCAGTATTTT. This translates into CATSEFNRDRASTDTQYF.

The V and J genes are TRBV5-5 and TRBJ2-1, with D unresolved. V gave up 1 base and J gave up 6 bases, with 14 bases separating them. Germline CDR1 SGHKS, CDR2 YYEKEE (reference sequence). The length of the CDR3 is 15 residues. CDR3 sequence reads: CASSLRLVGGNEQFF. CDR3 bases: TGTGCCAGCAGCTTGCGGCTAGTTGGTGGCAATGAGCAGTTCTTC.

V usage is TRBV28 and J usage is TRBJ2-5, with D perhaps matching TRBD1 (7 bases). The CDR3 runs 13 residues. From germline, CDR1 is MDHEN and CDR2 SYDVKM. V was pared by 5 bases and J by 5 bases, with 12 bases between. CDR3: CASSRAGGETQYF. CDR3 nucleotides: TGTGCCAGCAGTCGGGCAGGGGGGGAGACCCAGTACTTC.

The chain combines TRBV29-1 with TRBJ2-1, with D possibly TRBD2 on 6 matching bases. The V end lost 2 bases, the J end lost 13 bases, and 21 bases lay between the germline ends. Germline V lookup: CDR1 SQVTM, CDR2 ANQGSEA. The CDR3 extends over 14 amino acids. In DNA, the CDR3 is TGCAGCGTTGAAAGCGGCTGGGGGGAGGAGACCCAGTTCTTC. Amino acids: CSVESGWGEETQFF.

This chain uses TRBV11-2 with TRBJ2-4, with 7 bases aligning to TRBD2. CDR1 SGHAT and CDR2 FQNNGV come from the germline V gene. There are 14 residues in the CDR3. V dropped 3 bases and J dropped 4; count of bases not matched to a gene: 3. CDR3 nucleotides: TGTGCCAGCAGCTTTGGGACTATGAAAAACATTCAGTACTTC. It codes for CASSFGTMKNIQYF.

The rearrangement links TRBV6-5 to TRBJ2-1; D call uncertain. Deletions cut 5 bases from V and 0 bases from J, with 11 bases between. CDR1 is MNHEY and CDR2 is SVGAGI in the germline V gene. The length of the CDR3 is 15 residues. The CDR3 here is CASSLLFSSYNEQFF. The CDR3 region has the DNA TGTGCCAGCAGTCTCCTTTTCAGCTCCTACAATGAGCAGTTCTTC.

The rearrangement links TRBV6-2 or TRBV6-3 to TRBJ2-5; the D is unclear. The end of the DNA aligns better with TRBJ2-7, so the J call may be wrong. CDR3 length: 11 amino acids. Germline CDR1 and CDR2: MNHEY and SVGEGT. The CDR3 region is CASSYPDEQYF. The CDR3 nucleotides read TGTGCCAGCAGTTACCCAGACGAGCAGTACTTC.

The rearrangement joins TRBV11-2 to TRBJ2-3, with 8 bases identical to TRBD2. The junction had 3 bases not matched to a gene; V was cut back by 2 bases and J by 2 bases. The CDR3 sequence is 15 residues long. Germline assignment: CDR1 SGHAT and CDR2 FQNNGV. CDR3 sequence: CASSLPGGNTDTQYF. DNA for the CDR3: TGTGCCAGCAGCTTACCGGGGGGGAACACAGATACGCAGTATTTT.

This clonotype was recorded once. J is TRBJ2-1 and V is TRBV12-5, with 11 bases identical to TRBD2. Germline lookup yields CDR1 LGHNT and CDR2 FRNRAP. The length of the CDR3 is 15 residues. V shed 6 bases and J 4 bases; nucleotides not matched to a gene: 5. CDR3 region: CASGSGLAGYNEQFF. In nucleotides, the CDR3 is TGTGCTAGTGGATCTGGACTAGCGGGTTACAATGAGCAGTTCTTC.

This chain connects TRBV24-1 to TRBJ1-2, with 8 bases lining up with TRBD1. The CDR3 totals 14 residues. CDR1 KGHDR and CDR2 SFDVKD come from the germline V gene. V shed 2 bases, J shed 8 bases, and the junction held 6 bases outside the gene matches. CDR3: CATSDYPRGRGYTF. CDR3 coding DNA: TGTGCCACCAGTGATTACCCCAGGGGGCGCGGCTACACCTTC.

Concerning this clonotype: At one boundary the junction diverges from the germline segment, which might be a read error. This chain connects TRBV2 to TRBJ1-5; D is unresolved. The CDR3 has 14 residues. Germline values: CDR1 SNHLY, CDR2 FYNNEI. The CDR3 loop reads CASREEGREWPQHF. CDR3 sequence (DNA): TGTGCCAGCAGGGAAGAAGGAAGGGAGTGGCCCCAGCATTTT.

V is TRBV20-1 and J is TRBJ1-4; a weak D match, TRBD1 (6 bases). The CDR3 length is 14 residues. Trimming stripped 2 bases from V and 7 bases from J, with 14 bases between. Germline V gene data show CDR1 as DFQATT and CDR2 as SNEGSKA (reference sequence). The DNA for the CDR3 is TGCAGTGCTAGAATGGGGGGCTGGATTGAAAAACTGTTTTTT. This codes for CSARMGGWIEKLFF.

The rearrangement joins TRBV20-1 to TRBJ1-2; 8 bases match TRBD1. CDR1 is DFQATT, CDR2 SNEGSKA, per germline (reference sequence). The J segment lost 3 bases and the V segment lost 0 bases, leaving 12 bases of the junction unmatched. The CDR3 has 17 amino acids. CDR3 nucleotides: TGCAGTGCTAGAGATTCAAGGGCAGGGGGCGTCTACTATGGCTACACCTTC. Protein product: CSARDSRAGGVYYGYTF.

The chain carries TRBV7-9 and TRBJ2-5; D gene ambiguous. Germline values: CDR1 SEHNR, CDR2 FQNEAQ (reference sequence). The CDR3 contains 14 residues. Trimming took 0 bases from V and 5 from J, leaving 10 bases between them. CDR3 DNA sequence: TGTGCCAGCAGCTTAGCTCTACCTGGGGAGACCCAGTACTTC. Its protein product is CASSLALPGETQYF.